This T cell receptor beta chain derives from a study of regulatory T cells in long-lasting Graves disease. Study context: The criterion for persistent Graves' disease was over 5 years of antithyroid drugs with positive TSH receptor antibodies.

This clonotype was counted at least ten times. Its antigen is currently unknown. Investigators prepared the TCR beta libraries by applying iRepertoire HTBI primers and Arm-PCR of CDR3 regions. TCRdb re-derived calls from the multiplex PCR reads in MiXCR, one entry per CDR3 protein. The sample has fewer than 400,000 distinct CDR3 sequences; roughly a fifth are singletons. General study results and limits: Persistent disease preferred TRBV28, TRBJ1-2 and TRBJ2-5.

The time point was: persistent/refractory GD, antithyroid drugs over 5 years with positive TRAb. From PBMCs, RNA was extracted and then used to make the TCR library. This CDR3 region has 14 residues. Germline CDR1 is MNHNS and CDR2 is SASEGT. The junction had 5 bases not matched to a gene; V was cut back by 5 bases and J by 6 bases. The V and J genes are TRBV6-1 and TRBJ1-1, with 11 bases identical to TRBD1. The sample here was peripheral blood mononuclear cells (PBMCs), taken when the disease was refractory, from a patient treated with antithyroid drugs. The TCR sequence derives from a female donor with Graves disease. CDR3 in amino acids: CASSLRDRGAEAFF. Written as DNA, the CDR3 is TGTGCCAGCAGTCTCCGGGACAGGGGGGCTGAAGCTTTCTTT.